This entry describes one T cell receptor beta chain. No antigen is known for it. This CDR3 has 10 residues. V was clipped by 5 bases and J by 3 bases, with 2 bases between them. Germline CDR1 reads MRHNA; CDR2 reads SNTAGT. The repertoire was sequenced with immunoSEQ multiplex PCR; TCRdb's copy has only in-frame clones and lacks some. The sample shows about 58,000 clones, around 85% of them seen only once. The data are from a study of OX40 agonist ivuxolimab in advanced cancers. Study results and caveats: Clonal expansion by week 6 occurred in CD4+ and CD8+ blood T cells (at 0.1 to 3.0 mg/kg). Partial responders at 0.1-3.0 mg/kg showed near-lowest clonal expansion.

The receptor comes from an adult with an advanced solid tumor such as melanoma, head and neck, liver or kidney cancer. The chain links TRBV6-4 to TRBJ2-7; D remains ambiguous. The starting material was CD4+ or CD8+ T cells sorted from blood, obtained in a trial of the OX40 agonist ivuxolimab. The DNA of the CDR3 is TGTGCCAGCAGTTGCTACGAGCAGTACTTC. It is translated as CASSCYEQYF.